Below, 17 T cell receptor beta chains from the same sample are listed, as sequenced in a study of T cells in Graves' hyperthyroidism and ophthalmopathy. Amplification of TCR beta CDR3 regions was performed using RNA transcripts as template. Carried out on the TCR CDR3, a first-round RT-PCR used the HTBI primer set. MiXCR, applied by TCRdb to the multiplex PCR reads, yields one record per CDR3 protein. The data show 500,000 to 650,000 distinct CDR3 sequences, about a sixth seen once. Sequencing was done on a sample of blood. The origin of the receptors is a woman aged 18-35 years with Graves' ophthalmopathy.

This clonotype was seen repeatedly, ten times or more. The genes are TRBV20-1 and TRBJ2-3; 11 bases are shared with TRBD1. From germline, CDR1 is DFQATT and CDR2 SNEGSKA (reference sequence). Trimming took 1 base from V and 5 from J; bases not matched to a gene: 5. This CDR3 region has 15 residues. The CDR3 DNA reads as TGCAGTGCTAGAGCTGGACAGGGGGCGCAAGATACGCAGTATTTT. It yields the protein CSARAGQGAQDTQYF.

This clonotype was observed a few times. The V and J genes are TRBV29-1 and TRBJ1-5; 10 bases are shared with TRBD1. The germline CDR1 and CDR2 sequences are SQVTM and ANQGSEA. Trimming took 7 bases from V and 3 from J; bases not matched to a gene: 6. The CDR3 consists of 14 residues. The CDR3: CSAGTGDNNQPQHF. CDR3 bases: TGCAGCGCGGGGACAGGGGATAACAATCAGCCCCAGCATTTT.

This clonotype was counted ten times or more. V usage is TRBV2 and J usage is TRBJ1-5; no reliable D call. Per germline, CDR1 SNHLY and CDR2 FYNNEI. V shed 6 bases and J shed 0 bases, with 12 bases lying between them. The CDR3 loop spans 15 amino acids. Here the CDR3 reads CASRPDGHSNQPQHF. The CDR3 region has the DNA TGTGCCAGCAGACCGGACGGCCATAGCAATCAGCCCCAGCATTTT.

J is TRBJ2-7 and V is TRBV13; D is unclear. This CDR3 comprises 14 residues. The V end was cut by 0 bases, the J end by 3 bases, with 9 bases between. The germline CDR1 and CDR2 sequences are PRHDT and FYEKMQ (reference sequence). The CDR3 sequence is CASSLGNRNYEQYF. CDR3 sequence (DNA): TGTGCCAGCAGCTTAGGGAATAGGAACTACGAGCAGTACTTC.

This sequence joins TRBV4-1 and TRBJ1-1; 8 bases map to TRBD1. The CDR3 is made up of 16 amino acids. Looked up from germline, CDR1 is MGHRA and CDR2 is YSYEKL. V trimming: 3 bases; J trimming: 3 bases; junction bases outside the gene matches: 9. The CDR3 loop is CASSHPWGQEDTEAFF. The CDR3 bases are TGCGCCAGCAGCCACCCTTGGGGACAGGAGGACACTGAAGCTTTCTTT.

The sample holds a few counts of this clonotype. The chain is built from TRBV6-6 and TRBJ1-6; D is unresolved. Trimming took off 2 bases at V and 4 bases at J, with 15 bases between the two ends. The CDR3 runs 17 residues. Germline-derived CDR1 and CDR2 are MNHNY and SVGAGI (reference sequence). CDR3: CASSYRNSVFYNSPLHF. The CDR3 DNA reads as TGTGCCAGCAGTTACCGAAACAGCGTGTTTTATAATTCACCCCTCCACTTT.

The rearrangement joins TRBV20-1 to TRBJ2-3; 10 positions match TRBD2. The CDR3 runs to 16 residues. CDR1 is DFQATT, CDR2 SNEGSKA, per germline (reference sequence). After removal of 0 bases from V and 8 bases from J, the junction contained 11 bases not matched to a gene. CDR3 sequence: CSARDRASGSAGTQYF. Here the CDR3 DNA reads TGCAGTGCTAGAGATCGGGCTAGCGGGAGTGCGGGTACGCAGTATTTT.

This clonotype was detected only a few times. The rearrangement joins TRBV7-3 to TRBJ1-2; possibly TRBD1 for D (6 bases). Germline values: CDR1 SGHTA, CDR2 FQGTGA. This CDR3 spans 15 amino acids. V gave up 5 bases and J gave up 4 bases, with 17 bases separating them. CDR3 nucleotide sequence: TGTGCCAGCAGCCTCTCCGGGGGCAGCGGCTATGGCTACACCTTC. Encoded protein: CASSLSGGSGYGYTF.

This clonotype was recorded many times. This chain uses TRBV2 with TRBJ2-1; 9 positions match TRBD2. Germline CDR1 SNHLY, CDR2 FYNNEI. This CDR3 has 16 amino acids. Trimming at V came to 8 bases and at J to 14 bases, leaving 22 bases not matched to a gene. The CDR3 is CASHEAGGGGGSVEFF. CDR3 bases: TGTGCCAGCCACGAAGCGGGAGGAGGGGGGGGGTCTGTCGAGTTCTTC.

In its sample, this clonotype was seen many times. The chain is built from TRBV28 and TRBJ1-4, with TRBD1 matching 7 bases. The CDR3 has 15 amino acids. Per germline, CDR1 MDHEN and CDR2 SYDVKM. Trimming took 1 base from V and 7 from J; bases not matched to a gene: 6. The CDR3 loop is CASSLSGTEGEKLFF. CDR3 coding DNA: TGTGCCAGCAGTTTATCGGGGACAGAGGGTGAAAAACTGTTTTTT.

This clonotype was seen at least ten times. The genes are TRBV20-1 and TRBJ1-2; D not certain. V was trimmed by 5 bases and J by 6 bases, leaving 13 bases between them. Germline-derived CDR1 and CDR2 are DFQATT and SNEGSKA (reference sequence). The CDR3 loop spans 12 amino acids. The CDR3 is CSAEYSSHGYTF. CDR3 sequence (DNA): TGCAGTGCTGAGTATTCTTCCCATGGCTACACCTTC.

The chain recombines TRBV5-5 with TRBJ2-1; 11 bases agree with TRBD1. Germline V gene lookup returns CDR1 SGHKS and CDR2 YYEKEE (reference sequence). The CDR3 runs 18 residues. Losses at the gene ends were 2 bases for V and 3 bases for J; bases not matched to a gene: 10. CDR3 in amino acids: CASSLGYPGQGGYNEQFF. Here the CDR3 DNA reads TGTGCCAGCAGCTTAGGCTATCCGGGACAGGGGGGCTACAATGAGCAGTTCTTC.

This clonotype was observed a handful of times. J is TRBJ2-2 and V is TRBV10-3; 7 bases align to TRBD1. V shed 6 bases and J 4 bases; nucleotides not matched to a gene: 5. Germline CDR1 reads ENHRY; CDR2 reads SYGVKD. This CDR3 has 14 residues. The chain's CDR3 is CAISRDSSTGELFF. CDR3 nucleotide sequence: TGTGCCATCAGCCGGGACAGTTCCACCGGGGAGCTGTTTTTT.

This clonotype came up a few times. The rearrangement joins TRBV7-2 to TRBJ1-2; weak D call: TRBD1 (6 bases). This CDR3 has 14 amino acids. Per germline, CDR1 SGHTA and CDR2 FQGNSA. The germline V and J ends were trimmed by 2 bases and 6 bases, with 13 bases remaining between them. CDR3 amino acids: CASSLTVRGDGYTF. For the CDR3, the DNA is TGTGCCAGCAGCTTAACCGTCAGGGGAGATGGCTACACCTTC.

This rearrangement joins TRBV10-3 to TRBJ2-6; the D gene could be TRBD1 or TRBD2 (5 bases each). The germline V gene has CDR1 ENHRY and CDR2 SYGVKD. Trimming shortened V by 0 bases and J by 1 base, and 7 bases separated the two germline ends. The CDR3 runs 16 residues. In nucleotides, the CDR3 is TGTGCCATCAGTGAGTCAGAGGGGTCTGGGGCCAACGTCCTGACTTTC. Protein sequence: CAISESEGSGANVLTF.

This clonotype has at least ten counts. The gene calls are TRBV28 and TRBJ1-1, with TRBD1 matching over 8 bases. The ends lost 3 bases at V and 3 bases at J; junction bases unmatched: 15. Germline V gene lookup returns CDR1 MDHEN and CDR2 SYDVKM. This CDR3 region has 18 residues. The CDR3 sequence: CASSFPRPTGEGDTEAFF. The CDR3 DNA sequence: TGTGCCAGCAGTTTTCCCCGGCCGACAGGGGAAGGCGACACTGAAGCTTTCTTT. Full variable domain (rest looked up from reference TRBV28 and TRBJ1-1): DVKVTQSSRYLVKRTGEKVFLECVQDMDHENMFWYRQDPGLGLRLIYFSYDVKMKEKGDIPEGYSVSREKKERFSLILESASTNQTSMYLCASSFPRPTGEGDTEAFFGQGTRLTVV.

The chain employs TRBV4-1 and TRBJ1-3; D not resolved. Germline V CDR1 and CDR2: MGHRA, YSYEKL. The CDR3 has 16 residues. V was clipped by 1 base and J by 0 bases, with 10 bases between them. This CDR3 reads CASSQGDLSSGNTIYF. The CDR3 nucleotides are TGCGCCAGCAGCCAAGGCGACCTGAGCTCTGGAAACACCATATATTTT.